One sample yielded the 20 T cell receptor beta chains listed below, sequenced in a study of technical replicates of blood from several donors. Some clones are missing from TCRdb's copy, which holds only in-frame ones; the method was immunoSEQ multiplex PCR. This sample has more than 90,000 clones, with more than 90% found just once. The sequenced material came from T cells isolated from PBMCs. The source of these receptors is a human donor in good health.

The V call is TRBV5-1, the J call TRBJ1-5; no reliable D call. This CDR3 contains 15 residues. V was trimmed by 0 bases and J by 6 bases, leaving 13 bases between them. Germline loops: CDR1 SGHRS, CDR2 YFSETQ. CDR3 DNA sequence: TGCGCCAGCAGCTTGGACGGGGAACGGGGTCAGCCCCAGCATTTT. It translates to CASSLDGERGQPQHF.

The chain employs TRBV7-7 and TRBJ2-6; D is perhaps TRBD1 (5 bases). Trimming removed 5 bases at V and 0 bases at J, with 11 bases between. Looked up from germline, CDR1 is SSHAT and CDR2 is FNYEAQ (reference sequence). The CDR3 consists of 16 residues. The CDR3 nucleotides read TGTGCCAGCAGCAGGGGCGCAAGCTCTGGGGCCAACGTCCTGACTTTC. It translates to CASSRGASSGANVLTF.

V is TRBV5-4 and J is TRBJ2-3, with a tentative D call TRBD2 (5 bases). The germline CDR1 and CDR2 sequences are SGHNT and YYREEE (reference sequence). The CDR3 has 16 residues. The V end was cut by 4 bases, the J end by 1 base, with 16 bases between. The CDR3 protein is CASSPPGAEGTDTQYF. CDR3 in DNA: TGTGCCAGCAGCCCCCCTGGAGCGGAGGGCACAGATACGCAGTATTTT.

The rearrangement links TRBV4-1 to TRBJ1-1; D unresolved. This CDR3 spans 15 amino acids. Trimming pared 1 base from V and 5 bases from J, leaving 14 bases between. Per germline, CDR1 MGHRA and CDR2 YSYEKL. The CDR3 sequence is CASSQVGKRETEAFF. The CDR3 region has the DNA TGCGCCAGCAGCCAAGTTGGGAAGAGGGAAACTGAAGCTTTCTTT.

The gene calls are TRBV19 and TRBJ1-2; 9 positions agree with TRBD1. V lost 8 bases and J lost 5; bases outside the gene matches: 9. There are 14 residues in the CDR3. CDR1 LNHDA and CDR2 SQIVND come from the germline V gene (reference sequence). For the CDR3, the DNA is TGTGCCAGTGCCGCGGGGACAGGGTATTATGGCTACACCTTC. Its translation is CASAAGTGYYGYTF.

The chain is built from TRBV19 and TRBJ1-2, with a weak D call TRBD1 (6 bases). V was shortened by 3 bases and J by 4 bases, with 9 bases between the two germline ends. Germline loops: CDR1 LNHDA, CDR2 SQIVND (reference sequence). The CDR3 sequence is 13 residues long. CDR3 sequence reads: CASSIETGYGYTF. CDR3 sequence (DNA): TGTGCCAGTAGTATCGAGACAGGCTATGGCTACACCTTC.

In DNA, the CDR3 is TGCGCCAGCAGCCAAGATCCACTTTCTAACGAGCAGTACTTC. This gives the protein CASSQDPLSNEQYF. This chain connects TRBV4-1 to TRBJ2-7; D is uncertain. This CDR3 contains 14 residues. V lost 0 bases and J lost 5, with 11 bases in between. Germline lookup yields CDR1 MGHRA and CDR2 YSYEKL.

The DNA for the CDR3 is TGTGCCAGTAGTATAGATCGGTTCGGGCAGCCCCAGCATTTT. It specifies CASSIDRFGQPQHF. The rearrangement joins TRBV19 to TRBJ1-5; D not resolved. V was cut by 0 bases and J by 7 bases, with 10 bases left in between. From germline, CDR1 is LNHDA and CDR2 SQIVND (reference sequence). This CDR3 region has 14 residues.

The chain couples TRBV6-5 to TRBJ1-2; no definite D call. CDR1 and CDR2 (germline): MNHEY, SVGAGI. This CDR3 is built from 11 residues. CDR3 DNA: TGTGCTTCAAGCGGAGGGAATGGCTACACCTTC. Amino acids: CASSGGNGYTF.

The chain carries TRBV4-2 and TRBJ2-4, with 7 bases lining up with TRBD1. With V trimmed by 1 base and J by 6 bases, 3 bases remained unmatched. Germline lookup yields CDR1 LGHNA and CDR2 YNFKEQ. CDR3 length: 14 amino acids. As DNA, the CDR3 is TGTGCCAGCAGCCAAGGGGACAGTCTAAACATTCAGTACTTC. Translating gives CASSQGDSLNIQYF.

The chain recombines TRBV29-1 with TRBJ2-5; a possible D gene is TRBD1 (6 bases). Germline-derived CDR1 and CDR2 are SQVTM and ANQGSEA. V was pared by 6 bases and J by 4 bases, with 15 bases between. The CDR3 contains 13 residues. The CDR3 DNA is TGCAGCGTCTACAGGGCCCGGGCAGAGACCCAGTACTTC. Protein: CSVYRARAETQYF.

DNA for the CDR3: TGTGCCAGCAGCTTGGGCAGGCTAGCGTCACAAGAGACCCAGTACTTC. Amino acids: CASSLGRLASQETQYF. The rearrangement uses TRBV7-9 and TRBJ2-5, with D possibly matching TRBD2 (6 bases). V shed 3 bases and J shed 2 bases, with 16 bases lying between them. Per germline, CDR1 SEHNR and CDR2 FQNEAQ (reference sequence). The CDR3 contains 16 residues. The full variable domain, rest sourced from reference TRBV7-9 and TRBJ2-5, is DTGVSQNPRHKITKRGQNVTFRCDPISEHNRLYWYRQTLGQGPEFLTYFQNEAQLEKSRLLSDRFSAERPKGSFSTLEIQRTEQGDSAMYLCASSLGRLASQETQYFGPGTRLLVL.

This sequence joins TRBV18 and TRBJ2-5, with D maybe TRBD1 (6 bases). The V end was cut by 4 bases, the J end by 2 bases, with 14 bases between. The length of the CDR3 is 15 residues. Germline lookup yields CDR1 KGHSH and CDR2 LQKENI. The CDR3 nucleotides are TGTGCCAGCTCACACAGGGCAACTTATCAAGAGACCCAGTACTTC. Translation: CASSHRATYQETQYF.

V and J are TRBV5-1 and TRBJ2-1, with 8 positions matching TRBD2. CDR1 is SGHRS and CDR2 is YFSETQ in the germline V gene. The CDR3 consists of 16 residues. Trimming removed 2 bases from V and 1 base from J; junction bases left unmatched: 5. CDR3 in amino acids: CASSLKLAGSYNEQFF. The CDR3 nucleotides are TGCGCCAGCAGCTTAAAGCTAGCGGGTTCCTACAATGAGCAGTTCTTC.

The chain joins TRBV11-2 to TRBJ1-2; perhaps TRBD1 as D (6 bases). Per germline, CDR1 SGHAT and CDR2 FQNNGV. V was pared by 2 bases and J by 3 bases, with 7 bases between. The CDR3 is 13 amino acids. CDR3 bases: TGTGCCAGCAGCTTATCAGGGGACTATGGCTACACCTTC. Translating gives CASSLSGDYGYTF.

This chain connects TRBV30 to TRBJ2-1; TRBD2 is a possible D gene (6 bases). This CDR3 spans 13 amino acids. Trimming removed 2 bases from V and 8 bases from J, with 13 bases in between. Germline-derived CDR1 and CDR2 are GTSNPN and SVGIG (reference sequence). The CDR3 nucleotides read TGTGCCTGGAGTCAGGGAGGAAGGGATGAGCAGTTCTTC. Its translation: CAWSQGGRDEQFF.

The chain employs TRBV27 and TRBJ2-3, with D possibly matching TRBD2 (6 bases). V dropped 0 bases and J dropped 6 bases, with 16 bases sitting between them. CDR3 length equals 16 residues. CDR1 and CDR2 from the germline V gene are MNHEY and SMNVEV (reference sequence). The chain's CDR3 is CASSLSLGTAVDTQYF. The CDR3 coding sequence is TGTGCCAGCAGTTTATCCCTCGGGACTGCAGTGGATACGCAGTATTTT.

V usage is TRBV18 and J usage is TRBJ1-2; 7 bases are shared with TRBD1. This CDR3 contains 14 residues. V shed 6 bases and J 8 bases; nucleotides not matched to a gene: 12. Germline V gene sequence: CDR1 KGHSH, CDR2 LQKENI. CDR3 DNA: TGTGCCAGCTCGACAGGGAGGCGGGCGTGGGGCTACACCTTC. Translating gives CASSTGRRAWGYTF. The whole variable domain, remainder taken from reference TRBV18 and TRBJ1-2, is NAGVMQNPRHLVRRRGQEARLRCSPMKGHSHVYWYRQLPEEGLKFMVYLQKENIIDESGMPKERFSAEFPKEGPSILRIQQVVRGDSAAYFCASSTGRRAWGYTFGSGTRLTVV.

V usage is TRBV25-1 and J usage is TRBJ1-1; tentative D call: TRBD1 (6 bases). CDR3 length: 14 amino acids. Germline CDR1 MGHDK, CDR2 SYGVNS. V lost 4 bases and J lost 7, with 16 bases in between. The CDR3 nucleotides are TGTGCCAGCAGTGGATTGAGGACAGCCAATGAAGCTTTCTTT. It translates to CASSGLRTANEAFF.

The chain recombines TRBV2 with TRBJ2-5, with 12 nucleotides matching TRBD2. The CDR3 has 15 residues. The germline V gene encodes CDR1 SNHLY and CDR2 FYNNEI. V shed 8 bases, J shed 2 bases, and the junction held 6 bases outside the gene matches. The CDR3 sequence: CASLGLAGKQETQYF. DNA of the CDR3: TGTGCCAGCCTCGGACTAGCGGGGAAGCAAGAGACCCAGTACTTC. Looking up the rest from reference TRBV2 and TRBJ2-5 gives the full variable domain: EPEVTQTPSHQVTQMGQEVILRCVPISNHLYFYWYRQILGQKVEFLVSFYNNEISEKSEIFDDQFSVERPDGSNFTLKIRSTKLEDSAMYFCASLGLAGKQETQYFGPGTRLLVL.